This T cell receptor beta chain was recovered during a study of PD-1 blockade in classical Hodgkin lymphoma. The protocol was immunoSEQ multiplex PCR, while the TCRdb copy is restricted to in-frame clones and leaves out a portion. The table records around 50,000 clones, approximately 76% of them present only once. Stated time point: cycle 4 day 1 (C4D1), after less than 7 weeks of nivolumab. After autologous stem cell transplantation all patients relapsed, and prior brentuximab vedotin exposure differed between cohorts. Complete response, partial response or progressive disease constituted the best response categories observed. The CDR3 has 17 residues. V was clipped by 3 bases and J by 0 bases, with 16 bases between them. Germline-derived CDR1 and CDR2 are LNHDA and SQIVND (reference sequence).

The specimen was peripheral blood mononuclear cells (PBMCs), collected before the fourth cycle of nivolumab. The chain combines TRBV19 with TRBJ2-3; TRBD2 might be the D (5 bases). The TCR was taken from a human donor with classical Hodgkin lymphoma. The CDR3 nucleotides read TGTGCCAGTAGTATTATTGCGAGGGCCCGAAGCACAGATACGCAGTATTTT. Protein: CASSIIARARSTDTQYF.